The T cell receptor beta chain described here comes from a study of T cell responses to AZD1222 COVID-19 vaccine. Study outcomes and limitations: Females outnumbered males among donors, who were mostly white British; clonal diversity was possibly underestimated. CD4 TCRs covered the whole spike, strongest at regions 160-218 and 743-854. None of the repertoires were sampled until the peak T cell response had passed.

Concerning this clone itself: Its antigen is still unknown.

Using immunoSEQ multiplex PCR, the repertoire was profiled, and TCRdb retains in-frame clones only, with some absent. The table lists roughly 200,000 clones, about 93% of them singletons. There are 15 residues in the CDR3. From germline, CDR1 is SEHNR and CDR2 FQNEAQ (reference sequence). Trimming cost V 7 bases and J 0 bases, with 12 bases left between them. The chain has TRBV7-9 and TRBJ2-2; a weak D match, TRBD2 (6 bases). This material consisted of peripheral blood, taken on day 0 of MenACWY control vaccination. The TCR comes from an adult in good health. DNA of the CDR3: TGTGCCAGCACCCCGGGACTCGCGAACACCGGGGAGCTGTTTTTT. Amino acids: CASTPGLANTGELFF.